The 32 T cell receptor beta chains presented below share a single source sample, sequenced in a study of beta chain features in type 1 diabetes. Study conclusions and caveats: Shorter TCRB CDR3s, moderately but significantly so, marked every one of the four CD4+ subsets in Type 1 diabetes patients.

Antigens for these TCRs are unknown. Expressed TCRB transcripts were sequenced after all isolated RNA was converted to cDNA. Profiled with immunoSEQ multiplex PCR; TCRdb holds only in-frame clones, not every one. The sample lists some 290,000 clones, about 23% seen once, with 0.012% in the top ten. Sequenced sample: naive CD4+ T cells from blood. The receptors shown here come from a woman younger than 45 with type 1 diabetes.

CDR3 region: CASSLGKNTEAFF. In DNA form, the CDR3 reads TGTGCCAGCAGCTTGGGTAAGAACACTGAAGCTTTCTTT. The chain couples TRBV5-4 to TRBJ1-1; D is undetermined. The CDR3 runs to 13 residues. Trimming shortened V by 0 bases and J by 1 base, and 4 bases separated the two germline ends. Germline assignment: CDR1 SGHNT and CDR2 YYREEE (reference sequence).

This clone was seen more than once but under ten times. The V and J genes are TRBV30 and TRBJ2-2; 15 bases are shared with TRBD2. The CDR3 extends over 16 amino acids. Germline CDR1 GTSNPN, CDR2 SVGIG (reference sequence). V lost 0 bases and J lost 6; bases outside the gene matches: 2. In nucleotides, the CDR3 is TGTGCCTGGAGTGTAGGACTAGCGGGAGGGTCCGGGGAGCTGTTTTTT. Translated: CAWSVGLAGGSGELFF.

The chain couples TRBV6-1 to TRBJ2-5, with 7 bases aligning to TRBD2. The trim removed 6 bases at V and 7 bases at J, leaving 8 bases unmatched. This CDR3 spans 13 amino acids. The germline V gene has CDR1 MNHNS and CDR2 SASEGT. The CDR3 DNA is TGTGCCAGCAGCGCAAGCGGGGAGGGGACCCAGTACTTC. Amino acids: CASSASGEGTQYF.

The chain links TRBV30 to TRBJ2-7; 12 bases fit TRBD1. V dropped 4 bases and J dropped 3; count of bases not matched to a gene: 4. Germline V gene data show CDR1 as GTSNPN and CDR2 as SVGIG (reference sequence). The CDR3 consists of 14 residues. The CDR3 protein is CAWTGQGAFYEQYF. As DNA, the CDR3 is TGTGCCTGGACGGGACAGGGGGCTTTCTACGAGCAGTACTTC.

The rearrangement uses TRBV7-9 and TRBJ2-1; the match to TRBD2 covers 14 bases. The CDR3 totals 15 residues. Losses at the gene ends were 4 bases for V and 8 bases for J; bases not matched to a gene: 4. The germline CDR1 and CDR2 sequences are SEHNR and FQNEAQ (reference sequence). CDR3 residues: CASSSGLAGVHEQFF. CDR3 in DNA: TGTGCCAGCAGCTCGGGACTAGCGGGAGTCCATGAGCAGTTCTTC.

The rearrangement joins TRBV25-1 to TRBJ1-2, with TRBD1 matching over 9 bases. CDR3 size: 15 residues. Per the germline V gene, CDR1 is MGHDK and CDR2 is SYGVNS. V lost 4 bases to trimming and J lost 1 base; unmatched junction nucleotides: 4. The CDR3 protein is CASSGKTGGNYGYTF. In DNA form, the CDR3 reads TGTGCCAGCAGTGGGAAGACAGGGGGTAACTATGGCTACACCTTC.

With respect to this clone: The identical CDR3 is also encoded by other nucleotide sequences in the sample. The J gene is TRBJ2-5, the V gene TRBV27, with D unresolved. The CDR3 sequence is 13 residues long. Germline CDR1 MNHEY, CDR2 SMNVEV (reference sequence). V was trimmed by 0 bases and J by 1 base, leaving 3 bases between them. DNA of the CDR3: TGTGCCAGCAGTTTATCCCGCCAAGAGACCCAGTACTTC. This encodes CASSLSRQETQYF.

This rearrangement joins TRBV25-1 to TRBJ2-2; 7 nucleotides align to TRBD1. The CDR3 extends over 15 amino acids. Trimming took 4 bases from V and 0 from J; bases not matched to a gene: 2. Germline CDR1 is MGHDK and CDR2 is SYGVNS. The CDR3 loop is CASSGGTANTGELFF. In DNA form, the CDR3 reads TGTGCCAGCAGTGGAGGGACAGCGAACACCGGGGAGCTGTTTTTT.

This clone was counted only a few times. The CDR3 region is CASSLTSGRAVEQFF. The CDR3 nucleotides are TGTGCCAGCAGCTTGACTAGCGGGAGGGCGGTTGAGCAGTTCTTC. J is TRBJ2-1 and V is TRBV7-9; the match to TRBD2 covers 14 bases. From germline, CDR1 is SEHNR and CDR2 FQNEAQ (reference sequence). The trim removed 3 bases at V and 9 bases at J, leaving 4 bases unmatched. The CDR3 has 15 amino acids.

The chain uses TRBV30 and TRBJ1-5, with D hard to call. Germline V gives CDR1 GTSNPN, CDR2 SVGIG (reference sequence). The CDR3 sequence is 13 residues long. V was trimmed by 2 bases and J by 5 bases, leaving 10 bases between them. The CDR3 loop reads CAWSSGLDQPQHF. The CDR3 DNA reads as TGTGCCTGGAGTTCGGGGTTGGATCAGCCCCAGCATTTT.

The chain's CDR3 is CAWSVGPPADGYTF. The CDR3 bases are TGTGCCTGGAGTGTCGGCCCCCCTGCGGATGGCTACACCTTC. This sequence joins TRBV30 and TRBJ1-2; D uncertain. Germline V gene data show CDR1 as GTSNPN and CDR2 as SVGIG (reference sequence). The CDR3 covers 14 residues. V was cut by 0 bases and J by 6 bases, with 14 bases left in between.

Concerning this clone itself: The same CDR3 can be traced to other DNA sequences in this sample. The chain recombines TRBV7-9 with TRBJ2-5; no reliable D call. Per the germline V gene, CDR1 is SEHNR and CDR2 is FQNEAQ (reference sequence). The CDR3 length is 12 residues. The V gene lost 2 bases and the J gene lost 2 bases, with 3 bases spanning the gap. CDR3: CASSLPQETQYF. The CDR3 region has the DNA TGTGCCAGCAGCTTACCACAAGAGACCCAGTACTTC. The full variable domain, in which reference TRBV7-9 and TRBJ2-5 provide the parts outside the CDR3, is DTGVSQNPRHKITKRGQNVTFRCDPISEHNRLYWYRQTLGQGPEFLTYFQNEAQLEKSRLLSDRFSAERPKGSFSTLEIQRTEQGDSAMYLCASSLPQETQYFGPGTRLLVL.

This clone was counted a few times. The genes are TRBV13 and TRBJ2-7; 9 nucleotides agree with TRBD1. The CDR3 sequence is 14 residues long. Per the germline V gene, CDR1 is PRHDT and CDR2 is FYEKMQ (reference sequence). With 3 bases clipped from V and 7 bases from J, the junction kept 7 bases outside the gene matches. The CDR3 region has the DNA TGTGCCAGCAGCTTCCGGGACAGGGTTTGGGAGCAGTACTTC. Its translation is CASSFRDRVWEQYF.

This clone was recorded a few times. The chain employs TRBV5-1 and TRBJ2-5; the match to TRBD2 covers 8 bases. CDR1 is SGHRS and CDR2 is YFSETQ in the germline V gene. With V trimmed by 1 base and J by 9 bases, 14 bases remained unmatched. The CDR3 totals 16 residues. This chain's CDR3 is CASSLNPAGVGRAQYF. The DNA for the CDR3 is TGCGCCAGCAGCTTGAATCCAGCGGGAGTAGGGAGGGCCCAGTACTTC.

A few counts support this clone. This chain uses TRBV29-1 with TRBJ2-3, with 11 bases fitting TRBD1. With 4 bases clipped from V and 5 bases from J, the junction kept 8 bases outside the gene matches. This CDR3 has 15 amino acids. In germline, CDR1 is SQVTM, CDR2 ANQGSEA. DNA for the CDR3: TGCAGCGTTGCATTCGGGACAGGGGGAAAAGATACGCAGTATTTT. Its protein product is CSVAFGTGGKDTQYF.

The chain combines TRBV30 with TRBJ2-2; TRBD1 aligns across 8 bases. Per the germline V gene, CDR1 is GTSNPN and CDR2 is SVGIG (reference sequence). This CDR3 has 12 residues. J lost 6 bases, V lost 5 bases, and 2 bases had no gene match. DNA for the CDR3: TGTGCCTGGGAACAGGGGGCCGGGGAGCTGTTTTTT. It is translated as CAWEQGAGELFF.

This clone appeared a few times. The rearrangement links TRBV30 to TRBJ2-1; 7 bases are a match to TRBD2. The junction had 7 bases not matched to a gene; V was cut back by 8 bases and J by 3 bases. This CDR3 is 13 amino acids long. The germline V gene encodes CDR1 GTSNPN and CDR2 SVGIG (reference sequence). As DNA, the CDR3 is TGTGCCGGGGAGGGCGGGTACTACAATGAGCAGTTCTTC. It is translated as CAGEGGYYNEQFF.

The rearrangement uses TRBV2 and TRBJ1-5, with D maybe TRBD1 (5 bases). This CDR3 is 13 amino acids long. V lost 6 bases and J 7 bases, leaving 13 bases between the germline ends. Germline values: CDR1 SNHLY, CDR2 FYNNEI. This chain's CDR3 is CASRVTGVQPQHF. CDR3 DNA sequence: TGTGCCAGCAGGGTAACAGGTGTCCAGCCCCAGCATTTT.

The chain combines TRBV29-1 with TRBJ2-5; D not certain. CDR3 size: 12 residues. Germline V gene data show CDR1 as SQVTM and CDR2 as ANQGSEA. The V end was cut by 2 bases, the J end by 2 bases, with 6 bases between. CDR3: CSVETVQETQYF. As DNA, the CDR3 is TGCAGCGTTGAAACAGTACAAGAGACCCAGTACTTC.

This clone was picked up a small number of times. V usage is TRBV6-5 and J usage is TRBJ2-5; D ambiguous. The CDR3 consists of 13 residues. CDR1 MNHEY and CDR2 SVGAGI come from the germline V gene. Deletions cut 10 bases from V and 2 bases from J, with 14 bases between. For the CDR3, the DNA is TGTGCCATCGCTTATGGGCGTCAAGAGACCCAGTACTTC. This encodes CAIAYGRQETQYF.

This clone was observed a handful of times. The chain links TRBV5-1 to TRBJ2-1, with 7 bases matching TRBD2. The CDR3 is 17 residues long. Per germline, CDR1 SGHRS and CDR2 YFSETQ. The V and J ends lost 0 bases and 3 bases, in that order; junction bases with no gene match: 9. Written as DNA, the CDR3 is TGCGCCAGCAGCTTGGAGATCCTAGCGGCAAGCTACAATGAGCAGTTCTTC. Translating it yields CASSLEILAASYNEQFF.

The chain combines TRBV19 with TRBJ1-1; D not resolved. The V end was cut by 9 bases, the J end by 9 bases, with 14 bases between. Germline V gene sequence: CDR1 LNHDA, CDR2 SQIVND (reference sequence). The CDR3 length is 11 residues. Here the CDR3 reads CASSLWAQAFF. CDR3 nucleotide sequence: TGTGCCAGCTCACTTTGGGCTCAAGCTTTCTTT.

This clone occurred a few times. V is TRBV30 and J is TRBJ2-3; no clear D gene. This CDR3 region has 14 residues. The V end was cut by 4 bases, the J end by 0 bases, with 11 bases between. CDR1 is GTSNPN and CDR2 is SVGIG in the germline V gene (reference sequence). The CDR3 DNA sequence: TGTGCCTGGAAGGTTGCGGTTAGCACAGATACGCAGTATTTT. Translating it yields CAWKVAVSTDTQYF.

This chain joins TRBV5-4 and TRBJ2-1; D might be TRBD1 (6 bases). V was clipped by 7 bases and J by 10 bases, with 21 bases between them. Germline CDR1 reads SGHNT; CDR2 reads YYREEE (reference sequence). The CDR3 totals 14 residues. DNA for the CDR3: TGTGCCAGCGGCCTGTCCAGGGGCCCGTTCGAGCAGTTCTTC. Protein sequence: CASGLSRGPFEQFF.

This clone has only one observation. The chain links TRBV7-6 to TRBJ2-1; 12 positions match TRBD2. V gave up 3 bases and J gave up 7 bases; unmatched junction bases: 7. The germline gives CDR1 SGHVS, CDR2 FNYEAQ. The CDR3 loop spans 16 amino acids. CDR3 sequence: CASSFPPGLAGNEQFF. The CDR3 DNA reads TGTGCCAGCAGCTTCCCCCCGGGACTAGCGGGTAATGAGCAGTTCTTC.

The gene calls are TRBV5-1 and TRBJ1-1; D gene uncertain. V was shortened by 0 bases and J by 1 base, with 4 bases between the two germline ends. Germline values: CDR1 SGHRS, CDR2 YFSETQ. The CDR3 consists of 13 residues. The CDR3 sequence: CASSLDKNTEAFF. The CDR3 region has the DNA TGCGCCAGCAGCTTGGACAAGAACACTGAAGCTTTCTTT.

This clone was observed a single time. The V gene is TRBV7-9, the J gene TRBJ1-5, with 10 bases matching TRBD1. The germline gives CDR1 SEHNR, CDR2 FQNEAQ (reference sequence). The J segment lost 2 bases and the V segment lost 5 bases, leaving 3 bases of the junction unmatched. This CDR3 has 15 residues. The CDR3 nucleotides are TGTGCCAGCAGCCCGACAGGGGGCGGCAATCAGCCCCAGCATTTT. Translated, it gives CASSPTGGGNQPQHF.

This clone was counted between two and nine times. This chain connects TRBV2 to TRBJ2-3; TRBD2 agrees at 9 bases. Germline lookup yields CDR1 SNHLY and CDR2 FYNNEI. CDR3 length: 13 residues. The V segment lost 8 bases and the J segment 5 bases; nucleotides outside the gene matches: 5. CDR3 nucleotides: TGTGCCAGCGGCGGGAGGGCCCGAGATACGCAGTATTTT. Amino acid sequence: CASGGRARDTQYF.

V usage is TRBV2 and J usage is TRBJ2-5, with D possibly matching TRBD1 (5 bases). Trimming stripped 4 bases from V and 5 bases from J, with 14 bases between. Germline V gene data show CDR1 as SNHLY and CDR2 as FYNNEI. This CDR3 region has 14 residues. The CDR3: CASSVWQGGETQYF. CDR3 coding DNA: TGTGCCAGCAGTGTTTGGCAGGGTGGGGAGACCCAGTACTTC.

CDR3 coding DNA: TGTGCCAGCCAAACCCCTGGAGGTCCCTACGAGCAGTACTTC. This gives the protein CASQTPGGPYEQYF. The rearrangement joins TRBV28 to TRBJ2-7; TRBD2 is a possible D gene (5 bases). Trimming left V 8 bases short and J 2 bases short, with 16 bases between. CDR1 and CDR2 from the germline V gene are MDHEN and SYDVKM. The CDR3 spans 14 residues. The full variable domain, in which reference TRBV28 and TRBJ2-7 provide the parts outside the CDR3, is DVKVTQSSRYLVKRTGEKVFLECVQDMDHENMFWYRQDPGLGLRLIYFSYDVKMKEKGDIPEGYSVSREKKERFSLILESASTNQTSMYLCASQTPGGPYEQYFGPGTRLTVT.

The chain carries TRBV30 and TRBJ2-7; 9 bases agree with TRBD1. The CDR3 loop spans 15 amino acids. Germline-derived CDR1 and CDR2 are GTSNPN and SVGIG (reference sequence). Trimming removed 2 bases from V and 3 bases from J; junction bases left unmatched: 8. CDR3 sequence (DNA): TGTGCCTGGAGTTCGGGACAGGGCACATACTACGAGCAGTACTTC. Translating it yields CAWSSGQGTYYEQYF.

V gene TRBV4-1 combines with J gene TRBJ2-5; no reliable D call. This CDR3 region has 13 residues. The V end was cut by 0 bases, the J end by 5 bases, with 7 bases between. Germline CDR1 MGHRA, CDR2 YSYEKL. CDR3 residues: CASSQDRSETQYF. The CDR3 nucleotides are TGCGCCAGCAGCCAAGATCGTTCCGAGACCCAGTACTTC.